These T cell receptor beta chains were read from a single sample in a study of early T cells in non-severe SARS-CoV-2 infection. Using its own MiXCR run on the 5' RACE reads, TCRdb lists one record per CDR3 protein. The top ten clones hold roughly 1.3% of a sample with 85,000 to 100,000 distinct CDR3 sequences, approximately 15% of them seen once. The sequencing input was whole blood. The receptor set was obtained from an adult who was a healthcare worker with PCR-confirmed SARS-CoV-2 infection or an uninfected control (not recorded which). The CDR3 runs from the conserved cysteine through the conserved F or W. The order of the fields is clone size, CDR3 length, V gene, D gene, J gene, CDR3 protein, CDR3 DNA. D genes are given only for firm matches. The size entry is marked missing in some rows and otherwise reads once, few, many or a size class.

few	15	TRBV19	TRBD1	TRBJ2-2	CASSPMTGATGELFF	TGTGCCAGTAGCCCAATGACAGGGGCCACCGGGGAGCTGTTTTTT
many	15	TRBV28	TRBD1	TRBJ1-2	CASRLRTGANYGYTF	TGTGCCAGCAGATTACGGACAGGAGCTAACTATGGCTACACCTTC
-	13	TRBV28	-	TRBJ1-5	CASSFSSNQPQHF	TGTGCCAGCAGTTTTTCTAGCAATCAGCCCCAGCATTTT
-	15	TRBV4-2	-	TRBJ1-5	CASSPQGSPNQPQHF	TGTGCCAGCAGCCCGCAGGGGTCACCCAATCAGCCCCAGCATTTT
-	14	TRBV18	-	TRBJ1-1	CASSPEARRVEAFF	TGTGCCAGCTCCCCAGAGGCCAGAAGGGTTGAAGCTTTCTTT
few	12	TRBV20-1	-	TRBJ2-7	CSATDRSYEQYF	TGCAGTGCTACCGACAGATCCTACGAGCAGTACTTC
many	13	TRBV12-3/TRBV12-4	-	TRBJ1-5	CASSILSNQPQHF	TGTGCCAGCAGTATACTTAGCAATCAGCCCCAGCATTTT
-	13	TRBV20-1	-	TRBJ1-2	CSAFSDIIQATTF	TGCAGTGCTTTTTCTGATATTATCCAGGCTACCACCTTC
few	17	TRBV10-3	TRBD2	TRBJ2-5	CAISTGTSGRVGKTQYF	TGTGCCATCAGTACCGGGACTAGCGGGAGAGTGGGCAAGACCCAGTACTTC
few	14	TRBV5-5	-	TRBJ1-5	CASGAGLSNQPQHF	TGTGCCAGCGGCGCAGGGTTGAGCAATCAGCCCCAGCATTTT
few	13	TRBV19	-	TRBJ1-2	CASSPQGNYGYTF	TGTGCCAGTAGTCCGCAGGGGAACTATGGCTACACCTTC
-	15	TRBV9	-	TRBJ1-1	CASSPQGLLETEAFF	TGTGCCAGCAGCCCTCAGGGACTCCTCGAAACTGAAGCTTTCTTT
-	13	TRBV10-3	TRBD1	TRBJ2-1	CAISSLSRDRGFF	TGTGCCATCAGTAGCCTAAGCCGGGACAGGGGGTTCTTC
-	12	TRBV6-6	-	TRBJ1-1	CASNRGDTEAFF	TGTGCCAGCAATCGAGGGGACACTGAAGCTTTCTTT
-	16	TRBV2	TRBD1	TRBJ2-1	CASSDGFRGPKNEQFF	TGTGCCAGCAGTGATGGGTTCAGGGGGCCGAAGAATGAGCAGTTCTTC
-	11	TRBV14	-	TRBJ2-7	CAANAGNEQYF	TGTGCCGCAAACGCAGGGAACGAGCAGTACTTC
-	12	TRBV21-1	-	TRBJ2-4	CASSIDSDIQYF	TGTGCCAGCAGCATTGACTCGGACATTCAGTACTTC
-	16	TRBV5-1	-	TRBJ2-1	CASSSDGDSSYNEQFF	TGCGCCAGCAGCTCTGACGGGGATAGCTCCTACAATGAGCAGTTCTTC